The 13 T cell receptor beta chains reported below all come from one sample, sequenced in a study of cytomegalovirus exposure and HLA in healthy donors. It was with 60 Vbeta and 13 Jbeta primers that the PCR ran. Produced via immunoSEQ multiplex PCR; TCRdb's table is partial and in-frame only. The sample lists fewer than 300,000 clones, 80% occurring once. Material for sequencing was PBMCs. All receptors come from a girl aged 2-15 years in good health and CMV-seronegative.

This chain links TRBV2 with TRBJ2-1; 10 bases fit TRBD1. This CDR3 has 14 residues. From germline, CDR1 is SNHLY and CDR2 FYNNEI. V was pared by 5 bases and J by 7 bases, with 5 bases of the junction left unmatched. The CDR3 nucleotides read TGTGCCAGCAGTTCCCCGGGACAGGGGAATGAGCAGTTCTTC. Translating it yields CASSSPGQGNEQFF.

This chain joins TRBV2 and TRBJ2-7; 7 nucleotides align to TRBD1. Germline V lookup: CDR1 SNHLY, CDR2 FYNNEI. The CDR3 covers 15 residues. V dropped 4 bases and J dropped 4; count of bases not matched to a gene: 10. CDR3 amino acids: CASSGVRGRVYEQYF. In nucleotides, the CDR3 is TGTGCCAGCAGTGGTGTTAGGGGGCGAGTGTACGAGCAGTACTTC.

This clone has a single count. This chain joins TRBV28 and TRBJ2-3, with 11 nucleotides matching TRBD2. Germline V lookup: CDR1 MDHEN, CDR2 SYDVKM. This CDR3 comprises 22 residues. The J segment lost 0 bases and the V segment lost 5 bases, leaving 22 bases of the junction unmatched. The chain's CDR3 is CASSPLFGTSGNDLPSTDTQYF. The DNA for the CDR3 is TGTGCCAGCAGTCCTCTATTTGGGACTAGCGGAAACGACCTACCTAGCACAGATACGCAGTATTTT.

The genes are TRBV7-2 and TRBJ2-5; 7 nucleotides match TRBD1. The V and J ends lost 5 bases and 7 bases, in that order; junction bases with no gene match: 7. The CDR3 is 13 amino acids. CDR1 SGHTA and CDR2 FQGNSA come from the germline V gene. CDR3 in DNA: TGTGCCAGCAGCCCCCCTGGACAGGCGACCCAGTACTTC. Its translation: CASSPPGQATQYF.

This clone showed up just once. V usage is TRBV6-5 and J usage is TRBJ1-2, with 10 nucleotides matching TRBD1. The CDR3 runs to 14 residues. V lost 8 bases and J lost 2; bases outside the gene matches: 5. Germline CDR1 MNHEY, CDR2 SVGAGI. The DNA of the CDR3 is TGTGCCAGCGGGGGGGACAGGGGAAACTATGGCTACACCTTC. Protein: CASGGDRGNYGYTF.

The V gene is TRBV19, the J gene TRBJ2-5; 7 bases are a match to TRBD1. V trimming: 4 bases; J trimming: 7 bases; junction bases outside the gene matches: 6. CDR1 is LNHDA, CDR2 SQIVND, per germline (reference sequence). There are 13 residues in the CDR3. In nucleotides, the CDR3 is TGTGCCAGTAGTACCACAGGGGTAGGGACCCAGTACTTC. Amino acids: CASSTTGVGTQYF.

This chain uses TRBV2 with TRBJ2-1, with D hard to call. Between the trimmed V and J ends, which lost 6 bases and 14 bases, there was a span of 14 bases. The CDR3 has 11 amino acids. Germline V gene lookup returns CDR1 SNHLY and CDR2 FYNNEI. CDR3 nucleotide sequence: TGTGCCAGCAGATCAACAGCCCTGGAGTTCTTC. Protein product: CASRSTALEFF.

The chain combines TRBV30 with TRBJ1-1; D possibly corresponds to TRBD1 (6 bases). The germline V and J ends were trimmed by 3 bases and 0 bases, with 11 bases remaining between them. Germline loops: CDR1 GTSNPN, CDR2 SVGIG (reference sequence). CDR3 size: 14 residues. CDR3 residues: CAWRITGMNTEAFF. CDR3 nucleotides: TGTGCCTGGAGGATCACAGGGATGAACACTGAAGCTTTCTTT.

The gene calls are TRBV6-1 and TRBJ2-1, with 15 bases matching TRBD2. V lost 8 bases to trimming and J lost 5 bases; unmatched junction nucleotides: 4. The CDR3 length is 15 residues. CDR1 is MNHNS and CDR2 is SASEGT in the germline V gene. CDR3 bases: TGTGCCAGCCTCGGGACTAGCGGGAGGCACAATGAGCAGTTCTTC. It encodes CASLGTSGRHNEQFF.

The genes are TRBV28 and TRBJ1-4; D is unclear. Trimming took 6 bases from V and 4 from J, leaving 12 bases between them. CDR1 and CDR2 from the germline V gene are MDHEN and SYDVKM. The CDR3 runs 14 residues. This CDR3 reads CASSPLYGNEKLFF. The CDR3 bases are TGTGCCAGCAGCCCCCTCTACGGTAATGAAAAACTGTTTTTT.

The J gene is TRBJ2-1, the V gene TRBV9, with D possibly TRBD1 on 6 matching bases. Germline CDR1 is SGDLS and CDR2 is YYNGEE. The CDR3 is 15 residues long. Deletions cut 3 bases from V and 1 base from J, with 11 bases between. CDR3 DNA sequence: TGTGCCAGCAGCGAGCTGGGGGCATCCTACAATGAGCAGTTCTTC. Its translation is CASSELGASYNEQFF.

J is TRBJ2-5 and V is TRBV10-3, with 11 bases lining up with TRBD1. V shed 2 bases and J 5 bases; nucleotides not matched to a gene: 10. The CDR3 is 17 amino acids. Per germline, CDR1 ENHRY and CDR2 SYGVKD. Here the CDR3 reads CAISEHRGTGGLETQYF. CDR3 nucleotides: TGTGCCATCAGTGAGCATCGCGGGACAGGGGGTCTGGAGACCCAGTACTTC.

This clone was observed a few times. The chain couples TRBV12-2 to TRBJ1-4. TRBV12-2 is a known pseudogene. This CDR3 is 13 amino acids long. The CDR3 loop is CASRLAEAEKLFF. CDR3 in DNA: TGTGCAAGTCGCTTAGCTGAAGCTGAAAAACTGTTTTTT.